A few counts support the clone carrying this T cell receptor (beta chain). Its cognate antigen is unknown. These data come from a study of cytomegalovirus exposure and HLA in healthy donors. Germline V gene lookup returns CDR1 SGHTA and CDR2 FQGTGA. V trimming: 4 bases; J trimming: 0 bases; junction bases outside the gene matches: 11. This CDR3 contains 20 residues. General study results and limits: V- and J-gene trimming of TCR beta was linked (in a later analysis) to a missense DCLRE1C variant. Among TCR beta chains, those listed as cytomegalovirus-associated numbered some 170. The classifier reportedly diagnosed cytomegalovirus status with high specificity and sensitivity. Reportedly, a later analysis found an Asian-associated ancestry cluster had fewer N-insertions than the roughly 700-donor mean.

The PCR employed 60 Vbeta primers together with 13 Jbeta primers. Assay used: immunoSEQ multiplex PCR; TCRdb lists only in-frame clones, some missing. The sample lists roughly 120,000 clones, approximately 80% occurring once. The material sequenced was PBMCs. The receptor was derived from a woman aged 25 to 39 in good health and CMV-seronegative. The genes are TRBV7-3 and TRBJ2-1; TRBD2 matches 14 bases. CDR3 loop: CASSYRPGLAGASSYNEQFF. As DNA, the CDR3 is TGTGCCAGCAGCTACCGCCCGGGACTAGCGGGAGCGAGCTCCTACAATGAGCAGTTCTTC.